The TCR beta chain described here comes from a study of shared clonotypes between healthy human individuals. This clone appeared a single time. Terminally differentiated effector memory CD45RA+ cells were excluded from the naive CD8 cells, which were CD45RO-negative and positively selected for CCR7. Sequencing was performed with immunoSEQ multiplex PCR; in TCRdb, only in-frame clones are kept and a portion is missing. The top ten hold around 1.7% of the sample, which has about 2.2 million clones, under 95% seen once. Looked up from germline, CDR1 is SGHVS and CDR2 is FNYEAQ. V was pared by 4 bases and J by 2 bases, with 12 bases between. This CDR3 region has 14 residues.

This receptor was taken from a man between 18 and 29 years old in good health. Some clones in this sample may be carry-over from other donors' samples. The chain carries TRBV7-6 and TRBJ2-7; TRBD2 might be the D (6 bases). Input material: naive CD8+ T cells from PBMCs. The DNA for the CDR3 is TGTGCCAGCAGCTCATACGCGGGGCCCTACGAGCAGTACTTC. Translated, it gives CASSSYAGPYEQYF.